The 24 T cell receptor beta chains given below trace back to one sample, sequenced in a study of T cell changes during pregnancy in multiple sclerosis. Sequenced by immunoSEQ multiplex PCR; TCRdb stores in-frame clones only, minus some. This sample has about 120,000 clones; approximately 93% occur once, and the top ten carry less than 7.5%. The sample consisted of peripheral blood, taken before pregnancy. These receptor sequences come from a female donor with multiple sclerosis, enrolled in a pregnancy study.

J is TRBJ2-7 and V is TRBV5-1, with TRBD1 matching 8 bases. CDR1 is SGHRS, CDR2 YFSETQ, per germline. The CDR3 is 16 residues long. The ends lost 3 bases at V and 1 base at J; junction bases unmatched: 9. The CDR3 loop reads CASSSGTGGRSYEQYF. CDR3 bases: TGCGCCAGCAGCTCCGGGACAGGTGGTAGGTCCTACGAGCAGTACTTC.

This clone was picked up one time. The genes are TRBV7-9 and TRBJ1-5; D is perhaps TRBD1 (5 bases). There are 19 residues in the CDR3. Looked up from germline, CDR1 is SEHNR and CDR2 is FQNEAQ (reference sequence). V shed 1 base and J shed 6 bases, with 25 bases lying between them. CDR3 DNA: TGTGCCAGCAGCTTAGTAAACGGGGTCGGGCAGTTCGGGGGTCAGCCCCAGCATTTT. Translation: CASSLVNGVGQFGGQPQHF.

This chain connects TRBV19 to TRBJ2-2; 14 nucleotides match TRBD2. Looked up from germline, CDR1 is LNHDA and CDR2 is SQIVND (reference sequence). The CDR3 loop spans 17 amino acids. V dropped 7 bases and J dropped 6; count of bases not matched to a gene: 10. The CDR3 protein is CASTPGLAGVEAGELFF. CDR3 coding DNA: TGTGCCAGTACCCCGGGACTAGCGGGAGTTGAGGCCGGGGAGCTGTTTTTT.

The V call is TRBV29-1, the J call TRBJ2-5; D unclear. V gave up 4 bases and J gave up 5 bases, with 5 bases separating them. The CDR3 covers 10 residues. From germline, CDR1 is SQVTM and CDR2 ANQGSEA. The chain's CDR3 is CSVAVETQYF. CDR3 DNA: TGCAGCGTTGCCGTGGAGACCCAGTACTTC.

The rearrangement uses TRBV18 and TRBJ2-5, with TRBD2 matching over 8 bases. The CDR3 runs to 15 residues. V lost 2 bases and J lost 5; bases outside the gene matches: 7. The germline gives CDR1 KGHSH, CDR2 LQKENI. As DNA, the CDR3 is TGTGCCAGCTCACCAAGCGGGGGCGGGTCGGAGACCCAGTACTTC. It codes for CASSPSGGGSETQYF.

The chain carries TRBV6-1 and TRBJ2-5; TRBD2 matches at 8 bases. CDR1 and CDR2 (germline): MNHNS, SASEGT. V was clipped by 6 bases and J by 5 bases; unmatched bases: 11. This CDR3 region has 15 residues. The CDR3 spells CASSAARGGWETQYF. The CDR3 nucleotides are TGTGCCAGCAGCGCGGCCCGGGGGGGGTGGGAGACCCAGTACTTC.

The chain uses TRBV6-1 and TRBJ2-7; 7 bases agree with TRBD1. CDR1 is MNHNS and CDR2 is SASEGT in the germline V gene. The junction had 3 bases not matched to a gene; V was cut back by 2 bases and J by 11 bases. This CDR3 region has 11 residues. As DNA, the CDR3 is TGTGCCAGCAGTGAATTGACAGGGAAGTACTTC. This sequence encodes CASSELTGKYF.

The V and J genes are TRBV7-9 and TRBJ1-2; 8 bases line up with TRBD1. The germline V gene has CDR1 SEHNR and CDR2 FQNEAQ (reference sequence). The CDR3 runs 15 residues. V trimming: 5 bases; J trimming: 2 bases; junction bases outside the gene matches: 7. The chain's CDR3 is CASSTGQGANYGYTF. The CDR3 nucleotides read TGTGCCAGCAGCACTGGACAGGGTGCCAACTATGGCTACACCTTC. The whole variable domain, remainder taken from reference TRBV7-9 and TRBJ1-2, is DTGVSQNPRHKITKRGQNVTFRCDPISEHNRLYWYRQTLGQGPEFLTYFQNEAQLEKSRLLSDRFSAERPKGSFSTLEIQRTEQGDSAMYLCASSTGQGANYGYTFGSGTRLTVV.

The chain has TRBV5-4 and TRBJ2-3, with 8 positions matching TRBD1. V lost 3 bases, J lost 4 bases, and 1 base stayed unmatched. Germline V gives CDR1 SGHNT, CDR2 YYREEE (reference sequence). This CDR3 contains 13 residues. The CDR3 DNA reads TGTGCCAGCAGCTGGACAGGGTCAGATACGCAGTATTTT. It encodes CASSWTGSDTQYF. The full variable domain, in which reference TRBV5-4 and TRBJ2-3 provide the parts outside the CDR3, is ETGVTQSPTHLIKTRGQQVTLRCSSQSGHNTVSWYQQALGQGPQFIFQYYREEENGRGNFPPRFSGLQFPNYSSELNVNALELDDSALYLCASSWTGSDTQYFGPGTRLTVL.

The rearrangement joins TRBV5-1 to TRBJ2-7, with D perhaps matching TRBD2 (5 bases). V lost 4 bases to trimming and J lost 5 bases, with 13 bases between them. Per germline, CDR1 SGHRS and CDR2 YFSETQ. The CDR3 consists of 13 residues. The CDR3 DNA reads as TGCGCCAGCAGCCCCCTGCGGGCCCACGAGCAGTACTTC. Translated, it gives CASSPLRAHEQYF.

V usage is TRBV6-5 and J usage is TRBJ2-1, with 14 bases that match TRBD2. Per the germline V gene, CDR1 is MNHEY and CDR2 is SVGAGI. This CDR3 has 15 amino acids. Germline trimming cut 5 bases from V and 9 bases from J; bases unmatched to any gene: 6. The CDR3 protein is CASSQTSGRAGEQFF. In nucleotides, the CDR3 is TGTGCCAGCAGTCAGACTAGCGGGAGGGCCGGTGAGCAGTTCTTC.

The chain is built from TRBV7-8 and TRBJ2-7; 9 positions agree with TRBD1. The J segment lost 3 bases and the V segment lost 5 bases, leaving 11 bases of the junction unmatched. Germline lookup yields CDR1 SGHVS and CDR2 FQNEAQ. The CDR3 sequence is 16 residues long. The CDR3 spells CASSPKGDRESYEQYF. The CDR3 DNA is TGTGCCAGCAGCCCTAAAGGGGACAGGGAGAGCTACGAGCAGTACTTC.

J is TRBJ2-1 and V is TRBV2; unclear D gene. Germline lookup yields CDR1 SNHLY and CDR2 FYNNEI. CDR3 size: 14 residues. V was cut by 2 bases and J by 9 bases, with 14 bases left in between. The CDR3 here is CASSENRAEAEQFF. The CDR3 DNA reads as TGTGCCAGCAGTGAAAATCGCGCGGAAGCTGAGCAGTTCTTC.

This clone has a handful of counts. The gene calls are TRBV7-8 and TRBJ2-2, with D uncertain. V was shortened by 4 bases and J by 0 bases, with 12 bases between the two germline ends. The germline V gene has CDR1 SGHVS and CDR2 FQNEAQ. The CDR3 length is 16 residues. CDR3 sequence: CASSSQRHPNTGELFF. CDR3 nucleotides: TGTGCCAGCAGCTCCCAACGACACCCGAACACCGGGGAGCTGTTTTTT.

A single count supports this clone. The chain couples TRBV5-5 to TRBJ2-7; possibly TRBD2 for D (6 bases). The CDR3 has 15 residues. Germline loops: CDR1 SGHKS, CDR2 YYEKEE (reference sequence). Trimming took off 0 bases at V and 4 bases at J, with 14 bases between the two ends. The CDR3 bases are TGTGCCAGCAGCTTGGCTCGGGACTTGCGTTACGAGCAGTACTTC. Its translation is CASSLARDLRYEQYF.

This sequence joins TRBV9 and TRBJ2-7, with 7 positions matching TRBD1. This CDR3 is 14 amino acids long. Germline V gene lookup returns CDR1 SGDLS and CDR2 YYNGEE. With V trimmed by 2 bases and J by 3 bases, 5 bases remained unmatched. This chain's CDR3 is CASSVGTAIYEQYF. In nucleotides, the CDR3 is TGTGCCAGCAGCGTCGGGACAGCTATCTACGAGCAGTACTTC.

CDR3 DNA sequence: TGTGCCTGGAGTGTTGGCGGTCCAGAGACCCAGTACTTC. Translating it yields CAWSVGGPETQYF. V gene TRBV30 combines with J gene TRBJ2-5; D uncertain. With 0 bases removed from V and 4 bases from J, the gap between germline ends came to 9 bases. This CDR3 comprises 13 residues. Germline lookup yields CDR1 GTSNPN and CDR2 SVGIG (reference sequence). Full variable domain (remainder filled in from reference TRBV30 and TRBJ2-5): SQTIHQWPATLVQPVGSPLSLECTVEGTSNPNLYWYRQAAGRGLQLLFYSVGIGQISSEVPQNLSASRPQDRQFILSSKKLLLSDSGFYLCAWSVGGPETQYFGPGTRLLVL.

This clone was seen once. V gene TRBV28 combines with J gene TRBJ1-5, with 7 nucleotides matching TRBD1. V shed 5 bases, J shed 2 bases, and the junction held 15 bases outside the gene matches. The CDR3 is 18 residues long. Germline V lookup: CDR1 MDHEN, CDR2 SYDVKM. This CDR3 is CASSPGRGNSFGNQPQHF. In DNA form, the CDR3 reads TGTGCCAGCAGTCCTGGCAGGGGGAACTCGTTTGGCAATCAGCCCCAGCATTTT.

The CDR3 coding sequence is TGTGCCAGTAGTATCGGGACTAGCCGGGAGACCCAGTACTTC. Its translation: CASSIGTSRETQYF. This chain uses TRBV19 with TRBJ2-5, with TRBD2 matching over 9 bases. The CDR3 loop spans 14 amino acids. CDR1 LNHDA and CDR2 SQIVND come from the germline V gene (reference sequence). After removal of 3 bases from V and 5 bases from J, the junction contained 4 bases not matched to a gene. Using reference TRBV19 and TRBJ2-5 for the parts outside the CDR3, the full variable domain is DGGITQSPKYLFRKEGQNVTLSCEQNLNHDAMYWYRQDPGQGLRLIYYSQIVNDFQKGDIAEGYSVSREKKESFPLTVTSAQKNPTAFYLCASSIGTSRETQYFGPGTRLLVL.

The chain has TRBV5-1 and TRBJ1-1; TRBD1 is a possible D gene (6 bases). The germline CDR1 and CDR2 sequences are SGHRS and YFSETQ. The CDR3 consists of 14 residues. V lost 2 bases, J lost 1 base, and 9 bases lay in between. The CDR3 reads CASSFQGQNTEAFF. Written as DNA, the CDR3 is TGCGCCAGCAGCTTCCAGGGACAGAACACTGAAGCTTTCTTT.

This chain links TRBV7-9 with TRBJ2-1; D is uncertain. CDR1 SEHNR and CDR2 FQNEAQ come from the germline V gene (reference sequence). This CDR3 comprises 11 residues. V lost 5 bases and J 6 bases, leaving 5 bases between the germline ends. This CDR3 is CASSPGNEQFF. DNA of the CDR3: TGTGCCAGCAGCCCCGGCAATGAGCAGTTCTTC. Combining the CDR3 with reference TRBV7-9 and TRBJ2-1 gives the whole variable domain DTGVSQNPRHKITKRGQNVTFRCDPISEHNRLYWYRQTLGQGPEFLTYFQNEAQLEKSRLLSDRFSAERPKGSFSTLEIQRTEQGDSAMYLCASSPGNEQFFGPGTRLTVL.

The table lists this clone with a count of one. This chain connects TRBV6-1 to TRBJ1-2; possible D gene TRBD1, 6 bases. V was trimmed by 6 bases and J by 7 bases, leaving 18 bases between them. The CDR3 spans 14 residues. Germline V gives CDR1 MNHNS, CDR2 SASEGT. The CDR3 reads CASRLSLVGGGYTF. The CDR3 DNA reads as TGTGCCAGCAGATTATCCCTCGTAGGGGGTGGCTACACCTTC.

The chain uses TRBV5-1 and TRBJ1-2; unclear D gene. The V gene lost 2 bases and the J gene lost 8 bases, with 19 bases spanning the gap. The length of the CDR3 is 15 residues. Germline-derived CDR1 and CDR2 are SGHRS and YFSETQ. CDR3 sequence reads: CASSLPDPQARGYTF. CDR3 DNA: TGCGCCAGCAGCTTACCCGACCCCCAAGCGAGAGGCTACACCTTC.

The chain combines TRBV9 with TRBJ2-7; D not resolved. The CDR3 spans 14 residues. Per the germline V gene, CDR1 is SGDLS and CDR2 is YYNGEE. V lost 4 bases, J lost 2 bases, and 13 bases lay in between. The CDR3 loop is CASSSLQIPYEQYF. The CDR3 bases are TGTGCCAGCAGCTCTCTTCAGATCCCCTACGAGCAGTACTTC.